The text below deals with one TCR beta chain. Unique molecular identifiers were incorporated when the TCRbeta library was constructed. TCRdb recomputed calls from the PCR reads with MiXCR, one row per CDR3 protein. The sample contains about 610,000 distinct CDR3 sequences, over 9.5% of which appear only once. This sample is part of a study of T-cell reconstitution after alpha-beta-depleted transplantation in children. The CDR3 loop spans 14 amino acids. CDR1 is DFQATT and CDR2 is SNEGSKA in the germline V gene (reference sequence). The germline V and J ends were trimmed by 1 base and 1 base, with 10 bases remaining between them.

The chain has TRBV20-1 and TRBJ2-5; no clear D. The receptor was isolated from a human donor who donated a stem cell graft to a child with acute myeloid leukemia. The material was PBMCs from the stem cell graft donor, obtained from the stem cell graft. In nucleotides, the CDR3 is TGCAGTGCTAGAGTTATGGTGGGCCAAGAGACCCAGTACTTC. Protein: CSARVMVGQETQYF.